Listed below are T cell receptor beta chains from one sample, sequenced in a study of OX40 agonist ivuxolimab in advanced cancers. The protocol was immunoSEQ multiplex PCR, while the TCRdb copy is restricted to in-frame clones and leaves out a portion. This table has around 77,000 clones, 85% to 90% appearing once. This specimen consisted of CD4+ or CD8+ T cells sorted from blood, obtained in a trial of the OX40 agonist ivuxolimab. These receptors were obtained from an adult with an advanced solid tumor such as melanoma, head and neck, liver or kidney cancer. Both conserved end residues are part of each CDR3. The order of the fields is D gene, clone size, J gene, V gene, CDR3 protein, CDR3 DNA. A D gene is named only where the DNA matches it firmly. Not all rows give a size; the values are once, few, many and, for expanded clones, a class.

d_call: -
clone_size: -
j_call: TRBJ1-3
v_call: TRBV30
cdr3_aa: CAWSVGGLGNTIYF
cdr3_nt: TGTGCCTGGAGTGTAGGGGGGCTCGGAAACACCATATATTTT

d_call: TRBD2
clone_size: -
j_call: TRBJ2-7
v_call: TRBV5-3
cdr3_aa: CARSCRQREGPAFEQYF
cdr3_nt: TGTGCCAGAAGCTGCCGCCAGCGGGAGGGCCCCGCGTTCGAGCAGTACTTC

d_call: -
clone_size: once
j_call: TRBJ2-5
v_call: TRBV28
cdr3_aa: CASSLSPQETQYF
cdr3_nt: TGTGCCAGCAGTTTATCTCCCCAAGAGACCCAGTACTTC

d_call: TRBD1
clone_size: -
j_call: TRBJ2-7
v_call: TRBV11-2
cdr3_aa: CASKTGHYEQYF
cdr3_nt: TGTGCCAGCAAGACAGGGCACTACGAGCAGTACTTC

d_call: TRBD1
clone_size: few
j_call: TRBJ2-7
v_call: TRBV5-1
cdr3_aa: CASSDGQASSYEQYF
cdr3_nt: TGCGCCAGCAGCGACGGACAGGCGAGCTCCTACGAGCAGTACTTC

d_call: -
clone_size: -
j_call: TRBJ2-5
v_call: TRBV5-4
cdr3_aa: CASSYRLDQETQYF
cdr3_nt: TGTGCCAGCAGCTATCGTTTGGACCAAGAGACCCAGTACTTC

d_call: -
clone_size: -
j_call: TRBJ2-7
v_call: TRBV11-2
cdr3_aa: CASSASQGAYEQYF
cdr3_nt: TGTGCCAGCAGCGCATCACAGGGAGCCTACGAGCAGTACTTC

d_call: TRBD1
clone_size: -
j_call: TRBJ1-5
v_call: TRBV19
cdr3_aa: CASSARQGISNQPQHF
cdr3_nt: TGTGCCAGTAGTGCCAGACAGGGGATTAGCAATCAGCCCCAGCATTTT

d_call: -
clone_size: -
j_call: TRBJ1-2
v_call: TRBV27
cdr3_aa: CASSPGQIINYGYTF
cdr3_nt: TGTGCCAGCAGTCCAGGACAGATTATTAACTATGGCTACACCTTC

d_call: -
clone_size: -
j_call: TRBJ2-7
v_call: TRBV21-1
cdr3_aa: CASPGQGIYEQYF
cdr3_nt: TGTGCCAGTCCGGGACAGGGGATCTACGAGCAGTACTTC

d_call: -
clone_size: -
j_call: TRBJ1-1
v_call: TRBV12-1
cdr3_aa: CASRRQPNTEAFF
cdr3_nt: TGTGCCAGCAGGAGACAGCCGAACACTGAAGCTTTCTTT

d_call: -
clone_size: once
j_call: TRBJ1-6
v_call: TRBV4-1
cdr3_aa: CASSQDTGITYNSPLHF
cdr3_nt: TGCGCCAGCAGCCAAGATACAGGGATCACCTATAATTCACCCCTCCACTTT

d_call: -
clone_size: -
j_call: TRBJ2-7
v_call: TRBV23-1
cdr3_aa: CASNLDSLHEQYF
cdr3_nt: TGCGCCAGCAACCTAGACAGCCTCCACGAGCAGTACTTC

d_call: TRBD1
clone_size: -
j_call: TRBJ2-2
v_call: TRBV10-2
cdr3_aa: CASSEPGQGNTGELFF
cdr3_nt: TGCGCCAGCAGTGAGCCGGGACAGGGGAACACCGGGGAGCTGTTTTTT

d_call: -
clone_size: -
j_call: TRBJ1-2
v_call: TRBV6-1
cdr3_aa: CASMPGYGGSYGYTF
cdr3_nt: TGTGCCAGCATGCCGGGGTATGGGGGGTCCTATGGCTACACCTTC

d_call: -
clone_size: -
j_call: TRBJ2-5
v_call: TRBV7-7
cdr3_aa: CASSENRGTQYF
cdr3_nt: TGTGCTAGCAGCGAGAACCGGGGGACCCAGTACTTC

d_call: TRBD1
clone_size: -
j_call: TRBJ1-1
v_call: TRBV19
cdr3_aa: CASREGARLNTEAFF
cdr3_nt: TGTGCCAGTAGGGAGGGGGCTCGGTTGAACACTGAAGCTTTCTTT

d_call: -
clone_size: -
j_call: TRBJ2-2
v_call: TRBV15
cdr3_aa: CATSRDVTTNTGELFF
cdr3_nt: TGTGCCACCAGCAGAGATGTCACTACCAACACCGGGGAGCTGTTTTTT

d_call: TRBD1
clone_size: -
j_call: TRBJ2-3
v_call: TRBV7-9
cdr3_aa: CASSGAGTGKTDTQYF
cdr3_nt: TGTGCCAGCAGCGGGGCCGGGACAGGGAAGACAGATACGCAGTATTTT

d_call: -
clone_size: -
j_call: TRBJ1-1
v_call: TRBV9
cdr3_aa: CASSAQGLNTEAFF
cdr3_nt: TGTGCCAGCAGTGCACAGGGTTTGAACACTGAAGCTTTCTTT

d_call: -
clone_size: -
j_call: TRBJ2-3
v_call: TRBV28
cdr3_aa: CASSSVHSPGNKGDTQYF
cdr3_nt: TGTGCCAGCAGTTCAGTCCATTCTCCGGGGAACAAGGGAGATACGCAGTATTTT

d_call: TRBD2
clone_size: -
j_call: TRBJ2-3
v_call: TRBV7-9
cdr3_aa: CASTREVAGGADTQYF
cdr3_nt: TGTGCCAGCACCCGAGAGGTAGCGGGGGGAGCAGATACGCAGTATTTT

d_call: -
clone_size: -
j_call: TRBJ2-7
v_call: TRBV30
cdr3_aa: CAWSRGAGEYEQYF
cdr3_nt: TGTGCCTGGAGCCGGGGGGCGGGGGAATACGAGCAGTACTTC

d_call: TRBD2
clone_size: -
j_call: TRBJ2-3
v_call: TRBV18
cdr3_aa: CASSPRSPGTSGSTDTQYF
cdr3_nt: TGTGCCAGCTCACCACGGAGTCCCGGGACTAGCGGAAGCACAGATACGCAGTATTTT

d_call: -
clone_size: -
j_call: TRBJ2-2
v_call: TRBV29-1
cdr3_aa: CSVGTGTENTGELFF
cdr3_nt: TGCAGCGTTGGGACCGGGACGGAGAACACCGGGGAGCTGTTTTTT

d_call: -
clone_size: few
j_call: TRBJ2-7
v_call: TRBV18
cdr3_aa: CASSRDRSSYEQYF
cdr3_nt: TGTGCCAGCTCACGTGACCGAAGCTCCTACGAGCAGTACTTC

d_call: -
clone_size: few
j_call: TRBJ1-5
v_call: TRBV30
cdr3_aa: CAWSVLSGNRNQPQHF
cdr3_nt: TGTGCCTGGAGTGTACTGTCAGGGAATCGCAATCAGCCCCAGCATTTT

d_call: -
clone_size: medium-sized
j_call: TRBJ1-1
v_call: TRBV15
cdr3_aa: CATSRDFIEAFF
cdr3_nt: TGTGCCACCAGCAGAGATTTCATTGAAGCTTTCTTT

d_call: -
clone_size: once
j_call: TRBJ1-5
v_call: TRBV28
cdr3_aa: CASSLYGQGVNQPQHF
cdr3_nt: TGTGCCAGCAGTTTATATGGGCAGGGAGTTAATCAGCCCCAGCATTTT

d_call: -
clone_size: once
j_call: TRBJ1-4
v_call: TRBV5-1
cdr3_aa: CASSHAGTTTNEKLFF
cdr3_nt: TGCGCCAGCAGCCATGCCGGGACAACAACTAATGAAAAACTGTTTTTT

d_call: TRBD1
clone_size: -
j_call: TRBJ1-1
v_call: TRBV4-1
cdr3_aa: CASSQRWDRAEAFF
cdr3_nt: TGCGCCAGCAGCCAAAGATGGGACAGGGCTGAAGCTTTCTTT

d_call: -
clone_size: once
j_call: TRBJ1-3
v_call: TRBV2
cdr3_aa: CASSGGHGNTIYF
cdr3_nt: TGTGCCAGCAGTGGTGGGCATGGAAACACCATATATTTT

d_call: -
clone_size: -
j_call: TRBJ2-3
v_call: TRBV11-2
cdr3_aa: CASSLTSITDTQYF
cdr3_nt: TGTGCCAGCAGCTTAACTAGTATCACAGATACGCAGTATTTT

d_call: -
clone_size: -
j_call: TRBJ1-3
v_call: TRBV7-9
cdr3_aa: CASSLAQGHSGNTIYF
cdr3_nt: TGTGCCAGCAGCTTAGCGCAGGGGCACTCTGGAAACACCATATATTTT

d_call: -
clone_size: -
j_call: TRBJ1-4
v_call: TRBV18
cdr3_aa: CASSPTQGIGEKLFF
cdr3_nt: TGTGCCAGCTCCCCAACCCAGGGGATCGGTGAAAAACTGTTTTTT